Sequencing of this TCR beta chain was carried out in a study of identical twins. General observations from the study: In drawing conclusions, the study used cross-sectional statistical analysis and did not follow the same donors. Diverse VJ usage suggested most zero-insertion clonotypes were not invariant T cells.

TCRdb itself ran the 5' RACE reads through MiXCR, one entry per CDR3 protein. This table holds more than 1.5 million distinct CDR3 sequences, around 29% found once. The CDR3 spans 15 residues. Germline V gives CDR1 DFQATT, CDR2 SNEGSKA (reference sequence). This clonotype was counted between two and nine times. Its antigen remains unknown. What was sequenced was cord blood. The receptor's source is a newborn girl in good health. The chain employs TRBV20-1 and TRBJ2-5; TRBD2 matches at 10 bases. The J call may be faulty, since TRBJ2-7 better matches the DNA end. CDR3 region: CSASLPSGGAYEQYF. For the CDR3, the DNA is TGCAGTGCCTCTCTTCCTAGCGGGGGCGCCTACGAGCAGTACTTC.